Shown below are 23 T cell receptor beta chains from a single sample sequenced in a study of PD-1 blockade in classical Hodgkin lymphoma. In every patient, relapse followed autologous stem cell transplantation, while exposure to brentuximab vedotin differed. TCRdb keeps only in-frame clones here, not all; method: immunoSEQ multiplex PCR. The sample records approximately 22,000 clones, less than 75% being singletons. The sample in question was peripheral blood mononuclear cells (PBMCs), obtained before the second cycle of nivolumab. The receptors come from a human donor with classical Hodgkin lymphoma.

This clone has just a few counts. The chain couples TRBV5-1 to TRBJ2-1, with 8 bases aligning to TRBD2. The ends lost 4 bases at V and 3 bases at J; junction bases unmatched: 6. The CDR3 length is 15 residues. Looked up from germline, CDR1 is SGHRS and CDR2 is YFSETQ. CDR3 sequence reads: CASSPAGAIYNEQFF. As DNA, the CDR3 is TGCGCCAGCAGCCCAGCGGGAGCCATCTACAATGAGCAGTTCTTC. The whole variable domain, filled in from reference TRBV5-1 and TRBJ2-1, reads KAGVTQTPRYLIKTRGQQVTLSCSPISGHRSVSWYQQTPGQGLQFLFEYFSETQRNKGNFPGRFSGRQFSNSRSEMNVSTLELGDSALYLCASSPAGAIYNEQFFGPGTRLTVL.

The chain uses TRBV29-1 and TRBJ2-3; 8 bases fit TRBD2. After removal of 5 bases from V and 0 bases from J, the junction contained 10 bases not matched to a gene. From germline, CDR1 is SQVTM and CDR2 ANQGSEA. This CDR3 is 16 amino acids long. Written as DNA, the CDR3 is TGCAGCGTTCAGCGTTCACTAGCGGCAAGCACAGATACGCAGTATTTT. It translates to CSVQRSLAASTDTQYF.

V and J are TRBV6-6 and TRBJ2-1, with a possible D match to TRBD2 (5 bases). Trimming stripped 6 bases from V and 12 bases from J, with 15 bases between. This CDR3 region has 12 residues. The germline gives CDR1 MNHNY, CDR2 SVGAGI (reference sequence). CDR3 sequence (DNA): TGTGCCAGCAGGACCCCCGGGAATTGGCAGTTCTTC. Translating gives CASRTPGNWQFF.

The V gene is TRBV6-6, the J gene TRBJ2-7, with 13 bases aligning to TRBD2. J gave up 0 bases and V 7 bases, and 6 bases lay outside the gene matches. Germline CDR1 reads MNHNY; CDR2 reads SVGAGI (reference sequence). CDR3 length: 16 amino acids. DNA of the CDR3: TGTGCCAGCACCAATGGACTAGCGGGGGACTCCTACGAGCAGTACTTC. Protein: CASTNGLAGDSYEQYF.

The chain links TRBV19 to TRBJ2-7; no firm D call. CDR3 length: 11 residues. Germline CDR1 and CDR2: LNHDA and SQIVND (reference sequence). V was trimmed by 4 bases and J by 6 bases, leaving 7 bases between them. The chain's CDR3 is CASSNRIEQYF. The CDR3 DNA reads as TGTGCCAGTAGTAACCGGATCGAGCAGTACTTC.

V is TRBV15 and J is TRBJ2-6; TRBD1 matches 10 bases. Looked up from germline, CDR1 is LNHNV and CDR2 is YYDKDF (reference sequence). The CDR3 loop spans 15 amino acids. After removal of 7 bases from V and 2 bases from J, the junction contained 2 bases not matched to a gene. The CDR3 nucleotides read TGTGCCACCAAGACAGGGGGCGCTGGGGCCAACGTCCTGACTTTC. Translated: CATKTGGAGANVLTF.

This rearrangement joins TRBV28 to TRBJ2-7, with TRBD2 identical over 7 bases. The CDR3 has 14 amino acids. Germline CDR1 MDHEN, CDR2 SYDVKM. The V gene end was trimmed by 6 bases and the J gene end by 3 bases; junction bases not matched to a gene: 8. The CDR3 spells CASSNGGGSYEQYF. The CDR3 DNA is TGTGCCAGCAGCAATGGTGGCGGGAGCTACGAGCAGTACTTC.

The chain couples TRBV29-1 to TRBJ2-5, with TRBD2 matching over 7 bases. J lost 5 bases, V lost 4 bases, and 16 bases had no gene match. Per germline, CDR1 SQVTM and CDR2 ANQGSEA. This CDR3 region has 16 residues. In nucleotides, the CDR3 is TGCAGCGTTGTGGAAACGGGAGGCCCGTCCGGGGAGACCCAGTACTTC. It translates to CSVVETGGPSGETQYF.

The chain employs TRBV6-6 and TRBJ2-2; TRBD2 agrees at 7 bases. V lost 6 bases and J lost 4; bases outside the gene matches: 8. This CDR3 is built from 15 residues. CDR1 MNHNY and CDR2 SVGAGI come from the germline V gene (reference sequence). As DNA, the CDR3 is TGTGCCAGCAGCCGCGGGAGTTCGGGCACCGGGGAGCTGTTTTTT. It translates to CASSRGSSGTGELFF.

This chain uses TRBV6-6 with TRBJ1-1, with D possibly being TRBD1 (5 bases). Trimming removed 0 bases from V and 3 bases from J, with 5 bases in between. The germline V gene has CDR1 MNHNY and CDR2 SVGAGI (reference sequence). The CDR3 is made up of 13 amino acids. The CDR3 protein is CASSYSGHTEAFF. DNA of the CDR3: TGTGCCAGCAGTTACTCGGGGCACACTGAAGCTTTCTTT.

The rearrangement uses TRBV29-1 and TRBJ2-7, with TRBD1 as a possible D gene (5 bases). Looked up from germline, CDR1 is SQVTM and CDR2 is ANQGSEA. Trimming took 6 bases from V and 3 from J, leaving 9 bases between them. This CDR3 comprises 11 residues. This CDR3 is CSVQQDYEQYF. Written as DNA, the CDR3 is TGCAGCGTACAACAGGACTACGAGCAGTACTTC.

This chain links TRBV5-1 with TRBJ2-5; no reliable D call. The V end lost 4 bases, the J end lost 5 bases, and 15 bases lay between the germline ends. The CDR3 is 14 residues long. CDR1 is SGHRS and CDR2 is YFSETQ in the germline V gene. The CDR3 DNA follows: TGCGCCAGCAGCGGAACGACTCTTCGGGAGACCCAGTACTTC. It is translated as CASSGTTLRETQYF.

The gene calls are TRBV6-6 and TRBJ1-1; 7 bases fit TRBD1. Germline values: CDR1 MNHNY, CDR2 SVGAGI (reference sequence). CDR3 size: 13 residues. With 5 bases clipped from V and 6 bases from J, the junction kept 6 bases outside the gene matches. CDR3 nucleotide sequence: TGTGCCAGCAGTACATCAGGGGGTCCTGAAGCTTTCTTT. It translates to CASSTSGGPEAFF.

This clone was seen more than once but under ten times. This chain connects TRBV28 to TRBJ2-1; D is unclear. Trimming left V 3 bases short and J 5 bases short, with 20 bases between. Germline CDR1 is MDHEN and CDR2 is SYDVKM. This CDR3 spans 17 amino acids. The DNA for the CDR3 is TGTGCCAGCAGTTTTAGTCCTTTGGCGCCTGAAGACAATGAGCAGTTCTTC. Protein: CASSFSPLAPEDNEQFF.

V and J are TRBV28 and TRBJ2-5; no firm D call. The J call may be faulty, since TRBJ2-7 better matches the DNA end. Germline CDR1 MDHEN, CDR2 SYDVKM. The CDR3 runs to 11 residues. CDR3 region: CASSSLYEQYF. The CDR3 region has the DNA TGTGCCAGCAGTTCCCTCTACGAGCAGTACTTC.

This clone was counted between two and nine times. V and J are TRBV29-1 and TRBJ2-6; tentatively, D is TRBD1 (6 bases). The V gene lost 7 bases and the J gene lost 0 bases, with 10 bases spanning the gap. CDR3 length: 14 amino acids. In germline, CDR1 is SQVTM, CDR2 ANQGSEA. CDR3 in amino acids: CSATGISGANVLTF. The CDR3 DNA is TGCAGCGCTACAGGGATCTCTGGGGCCAACGTCCTGACTTTC.

Concerning this clone itself: The junction and the germline gene differ at one end; a read error may be behind it. The rearrangement joins TRBV4-2 to TRBJ2-1; D might be TRBD2 (5 bases). The CDR3 has 16 amino acids. CDR1 and CDR2 (germline): LGHNA, YNFKEQ. CDR3 nucleotide sequence: TGTGCCAGCAGCCAAGATCTCGAGGGAGCCTATAATGAGCAGTTCTTC. This codes for CASSQDLEGAYNEQFF.

The chain recombines TRBV7-8 with TRBJ2-3; D uncertain. The V end lost 0 bases, the J end lost 4 bases, and 2 bases lay between the germline ends. The CDR3 length is 12 residues. From germline, CDR1 is SGHVS and CDR2 FQNEAQ. For the CDR3, the DNA is TGTGCCAGCAGCTTAGCCCCAGATACGCAGTATTTT. Residues: CASSLAPDTQYF.

The rearrangement links TRBV9 to TRBJ2-5, with D maybe TRBD2 (5 bases). CDR1 and CDR2 (germline): SGDLS, YYNGEE. CDR3 size: 15 residues. V was trimmed by 3 bases and J by 5 bases, leaving 17 bases between them. As DNA, the CDR3 is TGTGCCAGCAGCGGGAAGGGAGTATCATGGGAGACCCAGTACTTC. Protein: CASSGKGVSWETQYF.

This chain connects TRBV19 to TRBJ1-1, with D perhaps matching TRBD1 (5 bases). CDR1 and CDR2 (germline): LNHDA, SQIVND (reference sequence). Trimming pared 4 bases from V and 5 bases from J, leaving 14 bases between. CDR3 length equals 14 residues. CDR3 coding DNA: TGTGCCAGTAGTAACAAAGGCTGGGGGACTGAAGCTTTCTTT. Protein sequence: CASSNKGWGTEAFF.

CDR3 amino acids: CASSLSTRDRNEKLFF. The CDR3 nucleotides are TGTGCCAGCAGCTTATCGACCCGGGACAGGAATGAAAAACTGTTTTTT. The rearrangement links TRBV7-9 to TRBJ1-4; 8 bases match TRBD1. The CDR3 is made up of 16 amino acids. Germline CDR1 and CDR2: SEHNR and FQNEAQ (reference sequence). With V trimmed by 2 bases and J by 5 bases, 7 bases remained unmatched.

This clone has a handful of counts. The V call is TRBV27, the J call TRBJ2-3; D is uncertain. Germline CDR1 reads MNHEY; CDR2 reads SMNVEV (reference sequence). The length of the CDR3 is 13 residues. The germline V and J ends were trimmed by 0 bases and 4 bases, with 5 bases remaining between them. CDR3 nucleotide sequence: TGTGCCAGCAGTTTATCAGTTTCAGATACGCAGTATTTT. Translation: CASSLSVSDTQYF.

The CDR3 sequence is CASSQASGIQYF. In DNA form, the CDR3 reads TGCGCCAGCAGCCAAGCTAGCGGGATTCAGTATTTT. The chain couples TRBV4-1 to TRBJ2-3; TRBD2 aligns across 9 bases. There are 12 residues in the CDR3. Per germline, CDR1 MGHRA and CDR2 YSYEKL. V gave up 1 base and J gave up 12 bases; unmatched junction bases: 2.